This note documents a single TCR beta chain sequence. Its antigen is unknown. The input lacks base qualities; no much larger clone sits a single base away. The data derive from a study of T cell responses to AZD1222 COVID-19 vaccine listed by TCRdb under 2021. Regarding the complete study: AZD1222 recipients whose second dose came at about 4 weeks and those whose second dose came at about 12 weeks were combined into one group, since spike-specific TCR depth and breadth did not differ between the two schedules. A total of 230 to 250 trial participants underwent TCR sequencing, of whom around 200 received two doses of AZD1222 and about 26 received two doses of the MenACWY control vaccine. Trial participants were enrolled by age into 18-55, 56-69 and 70-plus year subgroups, with about 150, 27 and 61 TCR-sequenced participants respectively.

The sample's time point label, in plain terms: baseline before first vaccination. Samples from vaccinated people were obtained from the UK trials COV001 and COV002, which included a single-blind randomized controlled phase 2/3 trial of AZD1222 (ChAdOx1 nCoV-19) in healthy adults. Trial participant PBMC samples were collected at day 0 and day 28 after the second dose for TCRbeta chain sequencing. The CDR3 regions of human TCRbeta chains were analyzed by immunosequencing. The study's processing was this. Repertoire TCRs were checked for matches against a reference library of SARS-CoV-2-specific TCRs that had been generated using the MIRA antigen-specificity platform. Breadth meant the fraction of unique TCRs that were SARS-CoV-2-associated, whereas depth meant the fraction of total T cells that were SARS-CoV-2-associated. Using the MIRA data, every spike-specific TCR was mapped to the spike region that the TCR reacted to and assigned to either a CD4 or a CD8 class. Log10-transformed breadth and depth values were compared by one-way ANOVA with Sidak's multiple comparisons tests. The clones in this table, taken by TCRdb from immuneACCESS, are in-frame only. Not every clone is retained; where verified, under half of the shortfall comes from an unresolved V gene, and the cause of the rest is unknown. V and J calls and clone size are copied from that table; D and trimming were computed from the DNA. For this sample there are about 180,000 clones; about 91% appear just once. About 0.49% of the sample is taken by the ten largest.

The investigation overall reported the following: Because no day 14 peak-response samples were available, the repertoires could be characterized only after the peak T cell response. Epitopes outside the regions mutated in the B.1.351 and B.1.1.7 variants were reportedly recognized by nearly half of the unique spike-specific TCRs. Most participants were white British and females outnumbered males, and the authors suggested that clonal diversity may have been underestimated. Vaccine-associated CD4 TCRs spanned the whole spike protein, with dominant responses in regions 160-218 and 743-854. Conclusions about previously exposed vaccinees were limited because only a handful of AZD1222 recipients were SARS-CoV-2 seropositive at baseline. After two AZD1222 doses, both the breadth and the depth of spike-specific TCRs were significantly higher than at day 0 and than in MenACWY recipients. The 56-69-year group was small, and its depth increase did not reach significance, likely because of low power.

V and J are truncated by 0 bases and 4 bases respectively, leaving an intervening sequence of 10 bases. The germline V gene supplies CDR1 SGHRS and CDR2 YFSETQ. The CDR3 starts with the cysteine, ends with the phenylalanine, and has 14 residues. This entry keeps only the CDR3 DNA: 42 bases, framed from base 1. The sequence links TRBV5-1 to TRBJ2-5; the D element could tentatively be TRBD1 or TRBD2, as 5 bases agree for each. This specimen was peripheral blood, taken on day 0 of AZD1222 vaccination. The TCR sequence derives from an adult in good health. The CDR3 sequence is CASSLEGTGETQYF. The sequenced DNA: TGCGCCAGCAGCTTGGAGGGGACGGGAGAGACCCAGTACTTC.